Below, 5 T cell receptor beta chains from the same sample are listed, as sequenced in a study of blood T cells in healthy people across ages. A second PCR of about 6 to 11 cycles used a sample-barcoded 5' primer and a J-beta primer mix. TCRdb used MiXCR to reprocess the 5' RACE reads, holding one entry per CDR3 protein. This table has about 1.4 million distinct CDR3 sequences, 55% to 75% appearing once. The sample was blood. The source is a man aged 18 to 35 in good health.

Of note for this clonotype: A read error is possible here, since a much larger clone lies one base away. Because it lacks the conserved phenylalanine or tryptophan at the end, this CDR3 is likely a read error. The chain uses TRBV27 and TRBJ2-1; 8 positions agree with TRBD2. The V and J ends lost 8 bases and 2 bases, in that order; junction bases with no gene match: 14. Per germline, CDR1 MNHEY and CDR2 SMNVEV (reference sequence). The CDR3 loop spans 17 amino acids. The CDR3 DNA is TGTGCCAGCCGAGATCCTAGCGGGTCCTTTACCTACAATGAGCAGTTCCTC. Translated, it gives CASRDPSGSFTYNEQFL.

V is TRBV3-1 and J is TRBJ1-2; 11 bases line up with TRBD1. The CDR3 is made up of 17 amino acids. Germline CDR1 is LGHDT and CDR2 is YNNKEL (reference sequence). Unmatched junction bases numbered 5, after V lost 1 base and J lost 1 base. Here the CDR3 reads CASSQGTGGAFNYGYTF. The CDR3 DNA follows: TGTGCCAGCAGCCAAGGGACAGGGGGCGCCTTTAACTATGGCTACACCTTC.

J is TRBJ2-1 and V is TRBV20-1; 11 bases map to TRBD2. After removal of 4 bases from V and 4 bases from J, the junction contained 6 bases not matched to a gene. The CDR3 consists of 15 residues. Germline V lookup: CDR1 DFQATT, CDR2 SNEGSKA (reference sequence). CDR3 DNA: TGCAGTGCTATCTCTACTAGCGGGAGATACAATGAGCAGTTCTTC. This gives the protein CSAISTSGRYNEQFF.

This chain links TRBV27 with TRBJ2-7, with D tentatively TRBD1 (5 bases). The CDR3 runs to 14 residues. CDR1 and CDR2 from the germline V gene are MNHEY and SMNVEV (reference sequence). The V gene lost 6 bases and the J gene lost 0 bases, with 12 bases spanning the gap. The CDR3 here is CASRNRYDSYEQYF. For the CDR3, the DNA is TGTGCCAGCAGAAACAGGTATGACTCCTACGAGCAGTACTTC.

The table lists this clonotype with a few counts. The gene calls are TRBV11-2 and TRBJ2-5; 9 nucleotides line up with TRBD2. V lost 3 bases and J lost 4; bases outside the gene matches: 12. The CDR3 extends over 17 amino acids. From germline, CDR1 is SGHAT and CDR2 FQNNGV. Here the CDR3 reads CASSFSSSGRIRETQYF. The CDR3 DNA sequence: TGTGCCAGCAGCTTCAGTAGTAGCGGGAGAATCCGAGAGACCCAGTACTTC.